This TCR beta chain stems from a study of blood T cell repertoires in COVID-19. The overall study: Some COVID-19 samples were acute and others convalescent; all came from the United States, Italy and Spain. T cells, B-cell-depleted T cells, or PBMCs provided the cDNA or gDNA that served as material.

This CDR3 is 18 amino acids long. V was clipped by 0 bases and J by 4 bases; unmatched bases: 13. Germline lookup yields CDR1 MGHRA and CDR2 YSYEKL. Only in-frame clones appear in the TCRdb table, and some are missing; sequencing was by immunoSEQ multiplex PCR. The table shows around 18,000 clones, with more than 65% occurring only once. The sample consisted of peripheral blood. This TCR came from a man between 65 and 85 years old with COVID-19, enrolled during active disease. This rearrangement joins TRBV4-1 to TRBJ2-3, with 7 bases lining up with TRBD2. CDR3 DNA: TGCGCCAGCAGCCAAGACATCTGGCGACTAGCCGGCGCAGATACGCAGTATTTT. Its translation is CASSQDIWRLAGADTQYF.